This T cell receptor beta chain was profiled in a study of naive and memory T cell subsets. Overall study results and limits: A few larger clonotypes appeared in naive repertoires, especially CD8, possibly memory cells re-expressing CD45RA. From naive to CM, EM and EMRA, diversity decreased and Gini increased.

The beta constant-region primer was an equimolar mix of two oligonucleotides covering TRBC1 and TRBC2. Four rounds of PCR amplified the ligated cDNA using nested alpha and beta constant-region primers plus SP2. Ligation attached a single-stranded oligonucleotide with a 12-nucleotide UMI and the SP2 primer to the cDNA 3' end. MiXCR was run by TCRdb on the UMI-ligation and nested PCR reads, yielding one entry per CDR3 protein. Of under 150,000 distinct CDR3 sequences listed, approximately 21% are singletons. The length of the CDR3 is 16 residues. The V gene end was trimmed by 0 bases and the J gene end by 6 bases; junction bases not matched to a gene: 10. The germline V gene has CDR1 SGHRS and CDR2 YFSETQ. Concerning this clonotype itself: Its antigen is unknown.

The receptor comes from a human donor in good health. Material for sequencing was naive CD8+ T cells from blood. The chain uses TRBV5-1 and TRBJ2-7; 9 nucleotides align to TRBD2. The CDR3 bases are TGCGCCAGCAGCTTGGGGCTAGCGGGACGTGACGGCGAGCAGTACTTC. The encoded protein is CASSLGLAGRDGEQYF.